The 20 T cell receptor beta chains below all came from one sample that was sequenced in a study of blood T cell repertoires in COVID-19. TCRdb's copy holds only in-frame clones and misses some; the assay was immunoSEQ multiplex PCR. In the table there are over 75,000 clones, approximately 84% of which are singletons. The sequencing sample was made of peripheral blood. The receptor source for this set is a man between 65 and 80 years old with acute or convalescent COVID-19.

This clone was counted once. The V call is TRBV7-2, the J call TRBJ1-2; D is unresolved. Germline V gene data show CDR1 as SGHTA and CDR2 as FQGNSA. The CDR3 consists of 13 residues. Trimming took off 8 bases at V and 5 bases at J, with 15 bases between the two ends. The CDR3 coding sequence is TGTGCCAGCCTTCAGCTAACGGGGTATGGCTACACCTTC. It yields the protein CASLQLTGYGYTF.

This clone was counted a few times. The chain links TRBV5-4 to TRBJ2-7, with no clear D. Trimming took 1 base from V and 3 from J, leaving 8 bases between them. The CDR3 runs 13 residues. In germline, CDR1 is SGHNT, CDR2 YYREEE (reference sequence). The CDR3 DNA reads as TGTGCCAGCAGCTTGAGAGGAGACTACGAGCAGTACTTC. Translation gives CASSLRGDYEQYF.

The DNA for the CDR3 is TGTGCCAGCAGCCCTCAGGGAGGCGGGACTGAAGCTTTCTTT. Amino acid sequence: CASSPQGGGTEAFF. The rearrangement joins TRBV7-3 to TRBJ1-1; D is possibly TRBD1 (5 bases). CDR1 and CDR2 from the germline V gene are SGHTA and FQGTGA. CDR3 length: 14 amino acids. Trimming cost V 5 bases and J 5 bases, with 15 bases left between them.

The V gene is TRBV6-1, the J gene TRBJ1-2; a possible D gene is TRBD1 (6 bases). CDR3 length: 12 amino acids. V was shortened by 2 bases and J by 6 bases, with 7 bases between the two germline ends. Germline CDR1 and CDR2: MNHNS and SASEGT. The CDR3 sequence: CASSESGDGYTF. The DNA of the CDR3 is TGTGCCAGCAGTGAATCAGGGGATGGCTACACCTTC.

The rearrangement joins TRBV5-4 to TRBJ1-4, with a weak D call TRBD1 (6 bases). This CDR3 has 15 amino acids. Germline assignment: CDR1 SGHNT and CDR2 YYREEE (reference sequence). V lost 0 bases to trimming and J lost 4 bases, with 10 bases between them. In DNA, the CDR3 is TGTGCCAGCAGCTTGGGACAGGTGATTAATGAAAAACTGTTTTTT. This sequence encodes CASSLGQVINEKLFF.

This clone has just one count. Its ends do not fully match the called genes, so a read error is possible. The CDR3 loop reads CASSLGTGGLYEQYF. For the CDR3, the DNA is TGTGCTAGCAGCCTCGGGACAGGGGGCCTCTACGAGCAGTACTTC. This rearrangement joins TRBV7-7 to TRBJ2-7; the match to TRBD1 covers 12 bases. This CDR3 is built from 15 residues. Germline values: CDR1 SSHAT, CDR2 FNYEAQ (reference sequence). Full variable domain (remainder filled in from reference TRBV7-7 and TRBJ2-7): GAGVSQSPRYKVTKRGQDVTLRCDPISSHATLYWYQQALGQGPEFLTYFNYEAQPDKSGLPSDRFSAERPEGSISTLTIQRTEQRDSAMYRCASSLGTGGLYEQYFGPGTRLTVT.

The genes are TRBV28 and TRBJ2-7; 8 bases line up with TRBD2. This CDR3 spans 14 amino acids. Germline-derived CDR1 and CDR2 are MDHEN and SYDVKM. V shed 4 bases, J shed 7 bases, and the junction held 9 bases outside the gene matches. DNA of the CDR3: TGTGCCAGCAGTTCGGCCCTATTAGCGGGAGAGCAGTACTTC. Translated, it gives CASSSALLAGEQYF.

The CDR3 loop is CASSGRPLGGKAEAFF. CDR3 nucleotides: TGTGCCAGTAGTGGCCGCCCACTGGGGGGGAAGGCTGAAGCTTTCTTT. The chain links TRBV19 to TRBJ1-1; TRBD1 might be the D (5 bases). The CDR3 consists of 16 residues. CDR1 and CDR2 from the germline V gene are LNHDA and SQIVND (reference sequence). V was trimmed by 5 bases and J by 6 bases, leaving 22 bases between them.

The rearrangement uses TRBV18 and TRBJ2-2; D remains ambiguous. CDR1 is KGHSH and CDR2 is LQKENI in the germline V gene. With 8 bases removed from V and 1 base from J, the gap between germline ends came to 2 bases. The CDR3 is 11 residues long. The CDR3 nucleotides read TGTGCCAGCCGGAACACCGGGGAGCTGTTTTTT. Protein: CASRNTGELFF. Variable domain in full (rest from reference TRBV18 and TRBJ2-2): NAGVMQNPRHLVRRRGQEARLRCSPMKGHSHVYWYRQLPEEGLKFMVYLQKENIIDESGMPKERFSAEFPKEGPSILRIQQVVRGDSAAYFCASRNTGELFFGEGSRLTVL.

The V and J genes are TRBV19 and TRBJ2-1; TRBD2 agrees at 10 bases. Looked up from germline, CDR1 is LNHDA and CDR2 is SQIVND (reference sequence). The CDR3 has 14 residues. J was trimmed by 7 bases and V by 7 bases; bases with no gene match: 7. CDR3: CASKVQRGGNEQFF. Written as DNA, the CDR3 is TGTGCCAGTAAGGTCCAGCGGGGGGGGAATGAGCAGTTCTTC.

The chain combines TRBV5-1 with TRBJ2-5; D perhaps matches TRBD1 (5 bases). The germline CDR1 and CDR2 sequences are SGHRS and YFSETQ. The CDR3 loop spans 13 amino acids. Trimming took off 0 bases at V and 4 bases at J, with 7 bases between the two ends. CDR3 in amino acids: CASSLAQGETQYF. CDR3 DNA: TGCGCCAGCAGCTTGGCCCAGGGAGAGACCCAGTACTTC.

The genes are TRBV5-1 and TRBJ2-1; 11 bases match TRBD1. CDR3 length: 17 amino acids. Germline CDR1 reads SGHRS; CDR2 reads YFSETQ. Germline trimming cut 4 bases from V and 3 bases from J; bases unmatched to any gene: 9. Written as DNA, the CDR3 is TGCGCCAGCAGCCCAAGAATGGGACAGGGGGACTACAATGAGCAGTTCTTC. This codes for CASSPRMGQGDYNEQFF.

The DNA of the CDR3 is TGTGCCAGCAGTTCGACAGGGTATGGCTACACCTTC. Translated: CASSSTGYGYTF. The chain has TRBV12-3 or TRBV12-4 and TRBJ1-2, with 7 bases identical to TRBD1. With V trimmed by 4 bases and J by 5 bases, 1 base remained unmatched. This CDR3 contains 12 residues.

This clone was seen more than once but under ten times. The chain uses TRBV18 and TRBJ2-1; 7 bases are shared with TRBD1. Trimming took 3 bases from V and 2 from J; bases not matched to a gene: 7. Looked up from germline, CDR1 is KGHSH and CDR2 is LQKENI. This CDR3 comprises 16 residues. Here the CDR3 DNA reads TGTGCCAGCTCACCGACCGGGACAGCAGCCTACAATGAGCAGTTCTTC. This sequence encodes CASSPTGTAAYNEQFF. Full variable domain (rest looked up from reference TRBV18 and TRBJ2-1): NAGVMQNPRHLVRRRGQEARLRCSPMKGHSHVYWYRQLPEEGLKFMVYLQKENIIDESGMPKERFSAEFPKEGPSILRIQQVVRGDSAAYFCASSPTGTAAYNEQFFGPGTRLTVL.

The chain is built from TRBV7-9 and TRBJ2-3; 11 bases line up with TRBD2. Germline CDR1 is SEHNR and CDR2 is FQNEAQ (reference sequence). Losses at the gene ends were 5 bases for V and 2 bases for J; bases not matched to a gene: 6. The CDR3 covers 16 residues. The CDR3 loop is CASSMVLAGATDTQYF. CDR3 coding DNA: TGTGCCAGCAGCATGGTACTAGCGGGGGCCACAGATACGCAGTATTTT.

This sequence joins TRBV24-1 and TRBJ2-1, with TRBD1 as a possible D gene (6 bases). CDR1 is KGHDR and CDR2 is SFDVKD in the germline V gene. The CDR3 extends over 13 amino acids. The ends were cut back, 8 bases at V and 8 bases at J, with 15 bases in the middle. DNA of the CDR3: TGTGCCACCAACGTAGGGGGAAAGGATGAGCAGTTCTTC. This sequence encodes CATNVGGKDEQFF.

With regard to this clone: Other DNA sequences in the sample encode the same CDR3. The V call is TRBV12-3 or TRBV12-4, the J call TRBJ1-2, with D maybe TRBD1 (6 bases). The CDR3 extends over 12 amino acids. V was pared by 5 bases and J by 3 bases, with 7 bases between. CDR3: CASSPGDYGYTF. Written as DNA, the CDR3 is TGTGCCAGCAGTCCAGGGGACTATGGCTACACCTTC.

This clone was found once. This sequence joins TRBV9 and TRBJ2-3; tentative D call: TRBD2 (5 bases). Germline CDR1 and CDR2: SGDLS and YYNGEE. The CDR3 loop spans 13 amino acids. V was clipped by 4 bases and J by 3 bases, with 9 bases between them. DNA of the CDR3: TGTGCCAGCAGCCGTCGGAGGACAGATACGCAGTATTTT. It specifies CASSRRRTDTQYF.

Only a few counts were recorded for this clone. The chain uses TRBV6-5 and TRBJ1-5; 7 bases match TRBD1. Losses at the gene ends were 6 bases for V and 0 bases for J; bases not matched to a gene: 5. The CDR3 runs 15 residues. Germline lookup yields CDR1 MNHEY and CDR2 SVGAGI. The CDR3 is CASSRQGDSNQPQHF. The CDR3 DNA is TGTGCCAGCAGCAGACAGGGAGATAGCAATCAGCCCCAGCATTTT.

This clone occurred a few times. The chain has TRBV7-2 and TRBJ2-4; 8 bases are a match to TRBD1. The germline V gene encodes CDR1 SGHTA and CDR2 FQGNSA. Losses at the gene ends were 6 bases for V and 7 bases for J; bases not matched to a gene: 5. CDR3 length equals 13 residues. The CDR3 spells CASSRQGSNIQYF. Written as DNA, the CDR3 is TGTGCCAGCAGTAGACAGGGGTCTAACATTCAGTACTTC.